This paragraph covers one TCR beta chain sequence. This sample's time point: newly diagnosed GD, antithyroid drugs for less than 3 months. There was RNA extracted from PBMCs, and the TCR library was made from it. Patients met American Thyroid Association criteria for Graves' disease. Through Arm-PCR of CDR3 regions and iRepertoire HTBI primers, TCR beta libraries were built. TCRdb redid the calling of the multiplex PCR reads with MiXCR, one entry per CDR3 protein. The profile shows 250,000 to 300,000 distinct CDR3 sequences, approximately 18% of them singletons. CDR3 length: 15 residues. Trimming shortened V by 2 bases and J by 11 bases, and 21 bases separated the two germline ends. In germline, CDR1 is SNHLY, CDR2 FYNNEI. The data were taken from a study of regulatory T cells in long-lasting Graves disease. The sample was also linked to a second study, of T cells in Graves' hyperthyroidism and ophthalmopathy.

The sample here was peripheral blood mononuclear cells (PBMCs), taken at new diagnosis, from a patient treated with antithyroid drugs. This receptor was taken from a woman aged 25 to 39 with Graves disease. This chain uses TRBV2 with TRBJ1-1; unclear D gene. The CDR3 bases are TGTGCCAGCAGTGAACCCCTTAGAGGGCTCGCTGGGGCTTTCTTT. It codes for CASSEPLRGLAGAFF.